The next 19 T cell receptor beta chains were all read from a single sample in a study of blood T cell repertoires in COVID-19. The repertoire was sequenced with immunoSEQ multiplex PCR; TCRdb's copy has only in-frame clones and lacks some. The data contain roughly 200,000 clones, about four fifths of them seen just once; the ten biggest clones take up approximately 7%. The sample consisted of peripheral blood. These receptors originate from a man between 65 and 85 years old with active or convalescent COVID-19.

V usage is TRBV3-1 (or the pseudogene TRBV3-2) and J usage is TRBJ1-2; 8 nucleotides match TRBD1. Germline assignment: CDR1 LGHDT and CDR2 YNNKEL (reference sequence). The V gene end was trimmed by 1 base and the J gene end by 3 bases; junction bases not matched to a gene: 1. The CDR3 loop spans 14 amino acids. The CDR3 DNA sequence: TGTGCCAGCAGCCAAGGACAGGGGTACTATGGCTACACCTTC. It specifies CASSQGQGYYGYTF.

The chain combines TRBV18 with TRBJ1-4; D gene uncertain. The V end was cut by 2 bases, the J end by 8 bases, with 12 bases between. Germline lookup yields CDR1 KGHSH and CDR2 LQKENI. This CDR3 is built from 14 residues. CDR3 nucleotide sequence: TGTGCCAGCTCACCATCCTTGCGGGGAGAAAAACTGTTTTTT. As protein: CASSPSLRGEKLFF.

This clone was found once. The genes are TRBV18 and TRBJ2-1; TRBD2 agrees at 11 bases. Germline trimming cut 1 base from V and 7 bases from J; bases unmatched to any gene: 6. The CDR3 has 16 residues. CDR1 KGHSH and CDR2 LQKENI come from the germline V gene. The CDR3 loop reads CASSPLVSSGGNEQFF. The CDR3 bases are TGTGCCAGCTCACCACTGGTGTCTAGCGGGGGGAATGAGCAGTTCTTC. Variable domain in full (rest from reference TRBV18 and TRBJ2-1): NAGVMQNPRHLVRRRGQEARLRCSPMKGHSHVYWYRQLPEEGLKFMVYLQKENIIDESGMPKERFSAEFPKEGPSILRIQQVVRGDSAAYFCASSPLVSSGGNEQFFGPGTRLTVL.

This chain links TRBV2 with TRBJ1-4; a possible D gene is TRBD1 (5 bases). Germline V lookup: CDR1 SNHLY, CDR2 FYNNEI. V lost 6 bases to trimming and J lost 2 bases, with 22 bases between them. The CDR3 length is 18 residues. CDR3 nucleotides: TGTGCCAGCAGCGCGTTTTGGGGGGGATTTGGCACTAATGAAAAACTGTTTTTT. It translates to CASSAFWGGFGTNEKLFF.

V is TRBV29-1 and J is TRBJ2-7, with no clear D. The V and J ends lost 6 bases and 1 base respectively, with 10 bases between them. The CDR3 totals 12 residues. Per the germline V gene, CDR1 is SQVTM and CDR2 is ANQGSEA. In DNA form, the CDR3 reads TGCAGCGTCAAGACACAATCCTACGAGCAGTACTTC. This gives the protein CSVKTQSYEQYF.

The sample holds many counts of this clone. J is TRBJ2-5 and V is TRBV7-8; TRBD1 is a possible D gene (10 bases). The CDR3 runs to 19 residues. Germline V lookup: CDR1 SGHVS, CDR2 FQNEAQ. Trimming took 5 bases from V and 7 from J, leaving 32 bases between them. The CDR3: CASSTRDRGLGLAKGTQYF. CDR3 DNA: TGTGCCAGCAGCACCCGGGACAGGGGCCTCGGACTAGCGAAGGGGACCCAGTACTTC.

CDR3 region: CASSLGAGGLADTQYF. CDR3 bases: TGTGCCAGCAGCTTAGGAGCGGGAGGGCTGGCAGATACGCAGTATTTT. The rearrangement uses TRBV7-9 and TRBJ2-3, with 10 bases aligning to TRBD2. This CDR3 comprises 16 residues. Trimming removed 1 base from V and 4 bases from J; junction bases left unmatched: 5. The germline gives CDR1 SEHNR, CDR2 FQNEAQ (reference sequence).

This chain uses TRBV10-3 with TRBJ2-3; 8 bases fit TRBD1. The CDR3 has 15 amino acids. Germline CDR1 and CDR2: ENHRY and SYGVKD. V shed 4 bases, J shed 3 bases, and the junction held 6 bases outside the gene matches. CDR3 sequence (DNA): TGTGCCATCAGTGCAGGACAGGGAAGGACAGATACGCAGTATTTT. Encoded protein: CAISAGQGRTDTQYF.

This sequence joins TRBV9 and TRBJ2-1; tentative D call: TRBD1 (6 bases). V gave up 6 bases and J gave up 6 bases, with 10 bases separating them. This CDR3 is 12 amino acids long. Germline V gene sequence: CDR1 SGDLS, CDR2 YYNGEE. This CDR3 reads CASNRGGNEQFF. The CDR3 bases are TGTGCCAGCAACCGAGGGGGCAATGAGCAGTTCTTC.

This clone showed up just once. The chain carries TRBV5-1 and TRBJ1-6, with D unclear. Germline V lookup: CDR1 SGHRS, CDR2 YFSETQ. V was trimmed by 4 bases and J by 8 bases, leaving 10 bases between them. The CDR3 runs to 13 residues. The CDR3 bases are TGCGCCAGCAGCCGAGGAGAGGATTCACCCCTCCACTTT. Translating it yields CASSRGEDSPLHF. The full variable domain, completed using reference TRBV5-1 and TRBJ1-6, is KAGVTQTPRYLIKTRGQQVTLSCSPISGHRSVSWYQQTPGQGLQFLFEYFSETQRNKGNFPGRFSGRQFSNSRSEMNVSTLELGDSALYLCASSRGEDSPLHFGNGTRLTVT.

This chain joins TRBV29-1 and TRBJ2-2, with 7 positions matching TRBD1. The CDR3 runs 13 residues. Germline-derived CDR1 and CDR2 are SQVTM and ANQGSEA. The CDR3 loop is CSGQAANTGELFF. In DNA form, the CDR3 reads TGCAGTGGACAGGCCGCGAACACCGGGGAGCTGTTTTTT.

The count of this clone is one. The V gene is TRBV5-1, the J gene TRBJ1-2, with TRBD1 matching 7 bases. CDR3 size: 14 residues. The V gene end was trimmed by 3 bases and the J gene end by 8 bases; junction bases not matched to a gene: 10. CDR1 and CDR2 (germline): SGHRS, YFSETQ. As DNA, the CDR3 is TGCGCCAGCAGCTCTACAACAGGGGTCGGGGGCTACACCTTC. This codes for CASSSTTGVGGYTF. The variable domain in full, completed from reference TRBV5-1 and TRBJ1-2, reads KAGVTQTPRYLIKTRGQQVTLSCSPISGHRSVSWYQQTPGQGLQFLFEYFSETQRNKGNFPGRFSGRQFSNSRSEMNVSTLELGDSALYLCASSSTTGVGGYTFGSGTRLTVV.

The chain has TRBV5-1 and TRBJ1-1, with TRBD1 matching 8 bases. The V gene's germline CDR1 is SGHRS and CDR2 YFSETQ. This CDR3 is 14 amino acids long. J lost 1 base, V lost 4 bases, and 3 bases had no gene match. In DNA, the CDR3 is TGCGCCAGCAGCCCGGGACAGGCGAACACTGAAGCTTTCTTT. It translates to CASSPGQANTEAFF.

This chain uses TRBV12-5 with TRBJ1-1; D is undetermined. CDR1 is LGHNT and CDR2 is FRNRAP in the germline V gene. V was trimmed by 3 bases and J by 7 bases, leaving 12 bases between them. The CDR3 is 13 amino acids. The CDR3 nucleotides read TGTGCTAGTGGTTTCGGGGAGGGCCTTGAAGCTTTCTTT. The encoded protein is CASGFGEGLEAFF.

V is TRBV7-9 and J is TRBJ2-7; maybe TRBD1 (6 bases). Trimming took off 5 bases at V and 2 bases at J, with 13 bases between the two ends. CDR3 length equals 14 residues. The V gene's germline CDR1 is SEHNR and CDR2 FQNEAQ (reference sequence). The CDR3 loop is CASSQRGSPYEQYF. CDR3 coding DNA: TGTGCCAGCAGCCAAAGGGGGAGCCCCTACGAGCAGTACTTC. Supplemented by reference TRBV7-9 and TRBJ2-7, the full variable domain reads DTGVSQNPRHKITKRGQNVTFRCDPISEHNRLYWYRQTLGQGPEFLTYFQNEAQLEKSRLLSDRFSAERPKGSFSTLEIQRTEQGDSAMYLCASSQRGSPYEQYFGPGTRLTVT.

The genes are TRBV5-1 and TRBJ1-1, with TRBD1 identical over 9 bases. The V segment lost 0 bases and the J segment 2 bases; nucleotides outside the gene matches: 2. The CDR3 is made up of 15 amino acids. Per the germline V gene, CDR1 is SGHRS and CDR2 is YFSETQ. The CDR3 reads CASSLEGQGNTEAFF. In nucleotides, the CDR3 is TGCGCCAGCAGCTTGGAGGGACAGGGAAACACTGAAGCTTTCTTT.

This clone was observed once. In DNA form, the CDR3 reads TGTGCCAGCAGCCGGAGCGGAGCCAAAAACATTCAGTACTTC. It specifies CASSRSGAKNIQYF. This chain uses TRBV6-5 with TRBJ2-4, with D possibly being TRBD2 (5 bases). V gave up 6 bases and J gave up 0 bases, with 9 bases separating them. CDR1 and CDR2 (germline): MNHEY, SVGAGI. This CDR3 is built from 14 residues.

The chain carries TRBV23-1 and TRBJ1-2; D is unclear. TRBV23-1 is reported as an ORF; its role is uncertain. This CDR3 has 15 residues. Between the trimmed V and J ends, which lost 5 bases and 4 bases, there was a span of 17 bases. For the CDR3, the DNA is TGCGCCAGCAGTTCTCCGGGATTCCAGCCCTATGGCTACACCTTC. It codes for CASSSPGFQPYGYTF.

V and J are TRBV9 and TRBJ1-1; D is ambiguous. The CDR3 runs to 13 residues. CDR1 and CDR2 (germline): SGDLS, YYNGEE. V shed 0 bases and J shed 5 bases, with 8 bases lying between them. CDR3 coding DNA: TGTGCCAGCAGCGTAGCTTCGAGGACTGAAGCTTTCTTT. This sequence encodes CASSVASRTEAFF.